This TCR beta chain emerged from a study of blood T cell repertoires in COVID-19. Study context: The origin of the acute and convalescent COVID-19 samples was the United States, Italy and Spain. In each case, the material was cDNA or gDNA derived from T cells, B-cell-depleted T cells, or PBMCs.

As originally analysed: Amplification of reference gene primers provided the estimated nucleated cell counts. The repertoire was sequenced with immunoSEQ multiplex PCR; TCRdb's copy has only in-frame clones and lacks some. Clone size and V and J calls were adopted from that table, with D and trimming inferred from the DNA. Here the sample spans some 200,000 clones, approximately 85% being singletons. The length of the CDR3 is 14 residues. V was clipped by 6 bases and J by 5 bases, with 14 bases between them. CDR1 is KGHSH and CDR2 is LQKENI in the germline V gene. During active infection, Seattle patients enrolled and were then monitored through disease.

Input material: peripheral blood. The V and J genes are TRBV18 and TRBJ1-5; D might be TRBD1 (5 bases). The clonotype comes from a woman aged 70-85 years with COVID-19, enrolled during active disease. This CDR3 is CASSAEGRHQPQHF. For the CDR3, the DNA is TGTGCCAGCTCTGCGGAGGGACGGCATCAGCCCCAGCATTTT.